Shown below are 29 T cell receptor beta chains from a single sample sequenced in a study of cytomegalovirus exposure and HLA in healthy donors. PCR involved 60 Vbeta and 13 Jbeta primers. TCRdb's table, derived via immunoSEQ multiplex PCR, lists solely in-frame clones and lacks some. This table holds 80,000 to 95,000 clones, 60% to 80% found once. The material sequenced was PBMCs. The origin of the receptors is a woman younger than 45 in good health and CMV-seronegative.

This clone was seen only once. This chain connects TRBV10-3 to TRBJ1-5; D is possibly TRBD1 (6 bases). Germline V gene lookup returns CDR1 ENHRY and CDR2 SYGVKD. V lost 0 bases and J 7 bases, leaving 13 bases between the germline ends. CDR3 size: 15 residues. CDR3 sequence reads: CAISESNTGGQPQHF. The DNA for the CDR3 is TGTGCCATCAGTGAGTCGAATACGGGGGGCCAGCCCCAGCATTTT.

This clone was observed a handful of times. V usage is TRBV4-2 and J usage is TRBJ1-3; no clear D gene. V gave up 0 bases and J gave up 4 bases, with 13 bases separating them. From germline, CDR1 is LGHNA and CDR2 YNFKEQ. The CDR3 totals 16 residues. The CDR3 DNA follows: TGTGCCAGCAGCCAAGAAGCCGTAGGCAGGGGAAACACCATATATTTT. This sequence encodes CASSQEAVGRGNTIYF.

This sequence joins TRBV21-1 and TRBJ2-5; no check of the table's D call, TRBD2, against the DNA was made. TRBV21-1 is marked as a pseudogene. The CDR3 has 18 amino acids. CDR3 DNA: TGTGCCAGCAGCAAAGTCGAGAGACACCATCCCGGGAGAGAGACCCAGTACTTC. Protein: CASSKVERHHPGRETQYF.

This chain links TRBV11-2 with TRBJ2-4; D ambiguous. Germline values: CDR1 SGHAT, CDR2 FQNNGV. Trimming pared 4 bases from V and 0 bases from J, leaving 7 bases between. This CDR3 is 14 amino acids long. CDR3 sequence: CASSSRLAKNIQYF. CDR3 bases: TGTGCCAGCAGCTCCAGGTTAGCCAAAAACATTCAGTACTTC. The whole variable domain, remainder taken from reference TRBV11-2 and TRBJ2-4, is EAGVAQSPRYKIIEKRQSVAFWCNPISGHATLYWYQQILGQGPKLLIQFQNNGVVDDSQLPKDRFSAERLKGVDSTLKIQPAKLEDSAVYLCASSSRLAKNIQYFGAGTRLSVL.

J is TRBJ2-5 and V is TRBV6-1; no reliable D call. The CDR3 is 11 amino acids. Germline V gene sequence: CDR1 MNHNS, CDR2 SASEGT. V was cut by 5 bases and J by 6 bases, with 7 bases left in between. The CDR3: CASSLQKTQYF. DNA of the CDR3: TGTGCCAGCAGTCTTCAGAAGACCCAGTACTTC.

The chain joins TRBV7-2 to TRBJ2-3; the match to TRBD2 covers 10 bases. This CDR3 spans 15 amino acids. V trimming: 4 bases; J trimming: 6 bases; junction bases outside the gene matches: 7. CDR1 SGHTA and CDR2 FQGNSA come from the germline V gene. In DNA, the CDR3 is TGTGCCAGCAGCTCCCAGCGGGGGGGCCCGGATACGCAGTATTTT. Translated, it gives CASSSQRGGPDTQYF.

V is TRBV7-7 and J is TRBJ2-2; possibly TRBD1 for D (5 bases). This CDR3 spans 15 amino acids. V dropped 1 base and J dropped 6 bases, with 12 bases sitting between them. Germline values: CDR1 SSHAT, CDR2 FNYEAQ (reference sequence). CDR3 amino acids: CASSLVGASPGELFF. CDR3 DNA: TGTGCCAGCAGCTTAGTAGGGGCATCCCCCGGGGAGCTGTTTTTT.

This clone was seen a few times. The J gene is TRBJ2-7, the V gene TRBV25-1; no definite D call. The CDR3 is made up of 11 amino acids. Trimming took 4 bases from V and 3 from J, leaving 4 bases between them. Germline loops: CDR1 MGHDK, CDR2 SYGVNS. In DNA, the CDR3 is TGTGCCAGCAGTGCCCTCTACGAGCAGTACTTC. Protein: CASSALYEQYF.

The chain joins TRBV5-6 to TRBJ1-2, with 7 bases identical to TRBD1. V gave up 0 bases and J gave up 5 bases; unmatched junction bases: 10. The CDR3 consists of 16 residues. From germline, CDR1 is SGHDT and CDR2 YYEEEE. The CDR3 region is CASSLDTGARVYGYTF. CDR3 DNA: TGTGCCAGCAGCTTGGATACAGGGGCGCGGGTGTATGGCTACACCTTC.

The chain uses TRBV7-9 and TRBJ2-2; 11 nucleotides agree with TRBD2. The germline CDR1 and CDR2 sequences are SEHNR and FQNEAQ (reference sequence). J was trimmed by 1 base and V by 5 bases; bases with no gene match: 6. This CDR3 region has 17 residues. CDR3 nucleotides: TGTGCCAGCAGCCCCCGACTAGCGGGGATGAACACCGGGGAGCTGTTTTTT. Its protein is CASSPRLAGMNTGELFF.

This clone has a single count. The rearrangement joins TRBV18 to TRBJ1-1; a possible D gene is TRBD1 (6 bases). This CDR3 has 13 residues. Germline CDR1 is KGHSH and CDR2 is LQKENI. The V gene lost 1 base and the J gene lost 4 bases, with 7 bases spanning the gap. CDR3 amino acids: CASSPRGGTEAFF. The CDR3 nucleotides are TGTGCCAGCTCACCACGAGGGGGCACTGAAGCTTTCTTT.

The chain has TRBV30 and TRBJ1-2; D is unresolved. The V end lost 0 bases, the J end lost 8 bases, and 13 bases lay between the germline ends. The germline gives CDR1 GTSNPN, CDR2 SVGIG (reference sequence). The CDR3 has 13 residues. CDR3 DNA sequence: TGTGCCTGGAGTGTAATGGGCTTTGGCGGCTACACCTTC. This codes for CAWSVMGFGGYTF.

The sample holds a few counts of this clone. V and J are TRBV13 and TRBJ2-7, with D unclear. Per the germline V gene, CDR1 is PRHDT and CDR2 is FYEKMQ (reference sequence). Trimming shortened V by 3 bases and J by 1 base, and 4 bases separated the two germline ends. This CDR3 comprises 12 residues. DNA for the CDR3: TGTGCCAGCAGCTTTAGATCCTACGAGCAGTACTTC. This gives the protein CASSFRSYEQYF.

The gene calls are TRBV5-1 and TRBJ2-5, with 11 bases that match TRBD1. Germline CDR1 is SGHRS and CDR2 is YFSETQ. The V segment lost 5 bases and the J segment 4 bases; nucleotides outside the gene matches: 1. The CDR3 runs 13 residues. For the CDR3, the DNA is TGCGCCAGCAGAGGGACAGGGGGAGAGACCCAGTACTTC. Translated: CASRGTGGETQYF.

The chain combines TRBV15 with TRBJ1-2, with 7 bases matching TRBD1. CDR3 length equals 16 residues. V shed 0 bases, J shed 3 bases, and the junction held 7 bases outside the gene matches. Germline V CDR1 and CDR2: LNHNV, YYDKDF (reference sequence). The CDR3 DNA is TGTGCCACCAGCAGAGAGGGCGGCAGGGGGTACTATGGCTACACCTTC. It is translated as CATSREGGRGYYGYTF.

This clone showed up just once. The rearrangement uses TRBV30 and TRBJ1-1; tentative D call: TRBD1 (5 bases). The length of the CDR3 is 11 residues. CDR1 is GTSNPN and CDR2 is SVGIG in the germline V gene (reference sequence). The V and J ends lost 5 bases and 5 bases respectively, with 9 bases between them. CDR3 DNA: TGTGCCTGGGCAGGGAGGACTGAAGCTTTCTTT. Its translation: CAWAGRTEAFF.

J is TRBJ1-1 and V is TRBV19; no clear D gene. With 6 bases removed from V and 1 base from J, the gap between germline ends came to 12 bases. The V gene's germline CDR1 is LNHDA and CDR2 SQIVND (reference sequence). CDR3 size: 14 residues. The DNA for the CDR3 is TGTGCCAGTAGGGCAACAGCCCGGAACACTGAAGCTTTCTTT. This sequence encodes CASRATARNTEAFF.

This clone was detected a few times. The chain has TRBV6-6 and TRBJ1-6; 9 bases agree with TRBD1. CDR1 MNHNY and CDR2 SVGAGI come from the germline V gene (reference sequence). The CDR3 consists of 13 residues. Trimming took 6 bases from V and 10 from J; bases not matched to a gene: 4. CDR3 DNA sequence: TGTGCCAGCAGGGGACAGGGAACCTCACCCCTCCACTTT. Encoded protein: CASRGQGTSPLHF.

This clone was counted a few times. The chain recombines TRBV9 with TRBJ1-5; D is undetermined. The CDR3 runs 14 residues. Looked up from germline, CDR1 is SGDLS and CDR2 is YYNGEE. Trimming took 2 bases from V and 1 from J, leaving 7 bases between them. The CDR3 nucleotides read TGTGCCAGCAGCGTGACGGGGAGCAATCAGCCCCAGCATTTT. Translating it yields CASSVTGSNQPQHF.

The rearrangement joins TRBV9 to TRBJ2-1, with 10 bases that match TRBD2. With 4 bases clipped from V and 3 bases from J, the junction kept 10 bases outside the gene matches. Looked up from germline, CDR1 is SGDLS and CDR2 is YYNGEE. CDR3 length equals 17 residues. CDR3 residues: CASSPRLAGDLYNEQFF. CDR3 nucleotide sequence: TGTGCCAGCAGCCCTCGGCTAGCGGGAGATCTCTACAATGAGCAGTTCTTC.

J is TRBJ2-2 and V is TRBV10-3; 7 bases match TRBD1. The junction had 7 bases not matched to a gene; V was cut back by 6 bases and J by 3 bases. The CDR3 runs 15 residues. Germline V gene data show CDR1 as ENHRY and CDR2 as SYGVKD. The CDR3 loop reads CAISADRTYTGELFF. The CDR3 nucleotides are TGTGCCATCAGCGCGGACAGGACTTACACCGGGGAGCTGTTTTTT.

This chain uses TRBV29-1 with TRBJ2-3; D possibly corresponds to TRBD2 (6 bases). Germline V gene lookup returns CDR1 SQVTM and CDR2 ANQGSEA. Trimming cost V 6 bases and J 2 bases, with 9 bases left between them. The CDR3 consists of 12 residues. CDR3: CSVRDFTDTQYF. DNA for the CDR3: TGCAGCGTAAGGGACTTCACAGATACGCAGTATTTT.

This sequence joins TRBV6-1 and TRBJ1-2, with D perhaps TRBD1 (5 bases). Trimming took 10 bases from V and 5 from J, leaving 17 bases between them. The length of the CDR3 is 13 residues. Germline-derived CDR1 and CDR2 are MNHNS and SASEGT. CDR3 residues: CATRSGQGYGYTF. The CDR3 DNA sequence: TGTGCCACACGCTCTGGACAAGGTTATGGCTACACCTTC.

This clone was detected only a few times. The chain has TRBV6-5 and TRBJ1-4, with D unresolved. V lost 6 bases and J lost 8, with 10 bases in between. Germline CDR1 and CDR2: MNHEY and SVGAGI. The CDR3 consists of 12 residues. The CDR3 protein is CASSAGLEKLFF. The CDR3 DNA reads TGTGCCAGCAGCGCAGGACTGGAAAAACTGTTTTTT.

This sequence joins TRBV29-1 and TRBJ1-2, with TRBD1 identical over 7 bases. Germline trimming cut 8 bases from V and 4 bases from J; bases unmatched to any gene: 10. Germline CDR1 is SQVTM and CDR2 is ANQGSEA. This CDR3 contains 13 residues. For the CDR3, the DNA is TGCAGCACGGGCGGGACAGTCACCTATGGCTACACCTTC. Translating it yields CSTGGTVTYGYTF.

This sequence joins TRBV7-3 and TRBJ2-1, with TRBD1 as a possible D gene (6 bases). Germline CDR1 and CDR2: SGHTA and FQGTGA. V was pared by 5 bases and J by 4 bases, with 15 bases between. The CDR3 has 15 amino acids. The CDR3 region has the DNA TGTGCCAGCAGCCCACTGGGGGCTGGGTACAATGAGCAGTTCTTC. Amino acids: CASSPLGAGYNEQFF.

The J gene is TRBJ2-1, the V gene TRBV7-8; the D gene is possibly TRBD2 (5 bases). V dropped 5 bases and J dropped 5 bases, with 16 bases sitting between them. The CDR3 covers 15 residues. Germline CDR1 SGHVS, CDR2 FQNEAQ. CDR3 sequence (DNA): TGTGCCAGCAGCCCCCGGGGTAGCCGAAACAATGAGCAGTTCTTC. Protein sequence: CASSPRGSRNNEQFF.

In DNA, the CDR3 is TGTGCCAGCAAGGAGGTAACCTTTAGTCACGAGCAGTACTTC. This encodes CASKEVTFSHEQYF. The chain uses TRBV27 and TRBJ2-7, with D tentatively TRBD2 (5 bases). Germline V gives CDR1 MNHEY, CDR2 SMNVEV (reference sequence). V dropped 7 bases and J dropped 5 bases, with 18 bases sitting between them. This CDR3 has 14 residues.

This clone has a single count. The J gene is TRBJ2-1, the V gene TRBV9; 9 bases agree with TRBD2. CDR1 is SGDLS and CDR2 is YYNGEE in the germline V gene. The CDR3 length is 16 residues. Losses at the gene ends were 0 bases for V and 4 bases for J; bases not matched to a gene: 5. The CDR3 bases are TGTGCCAGCAGCGTAGTAGCGGGAGTTGGGTACAATGAGCAGTTCTTC. It yields the protein CASSVVAGVGYNEQFF.